Each of the 18 T cell receptor beta chains below was sequenced from the same sample in a study of blood T cell repertoires in COVID-19 (dated by TCRdb to between 2020 and 2021). The library relied on the immunoSEQ multiplex PCR assay. What TCRdb holds here is the immuneACCESS table cut down to in-frame rearrangements. Part of the clones is not present; checked against another copy, under half of the missing clones reflect an unresolved V gene, and the others are unexplained. The sample has a few hundred thousand clones on record, nearly 90% of them singletons. About 1.5% of the sample belongs to the ten largest clones. Sequenced sample: PBMCs or T cells enriched from blood (not recorded which). Every receptor here comes from a young woman with acute COVID-19.

This chain uses TRBV7-8 with TRBJ1-2; 7 nucleotides agree with TRBD1. J was trimmed by 5 bases and V by 2 bases; bases with no gene match: 11. This CDR3 has 16 residues. CDR1 and CDR2 from the germline V gene are SGHVS and FQNEAQ. CDR3: CASSLSLTDRVYGYTF. DNA for the CDR3: TGTGCCAGCAGCTTATCCTTAACCGACAGGGTTTATGGCTACACCTTC.

The V and J genes are TRBV18 and TRBJ2-7; 7 bases agree with TRBD2. V trimming: 3 bases; J trimming: 2 bases; junction bases outside the gene matches: 4. CDR3 length: 14 amino acids. The germline V gene has CDR1 KGHSH and CDR2 LQKENI. CDR3: CASSPLGGAYEQYF. As DNA, the CDR3 is TGTGCCAGCTCACCCCTTGGGGGGGCCTACGAGCAGTACTTC.

The count of this clone is one. The rearrangement uses TRBV5-1 and TRBJ2-7; a possible D gene is TRBD1 (5 bases). This CDR3 has 15 amino acids. The V gene's germline CDR1 is SGHRS and CDR2 YFSETQ. With 4 bases removed from V and 0 bases from J, the gap between germline ends came to 14 bases. The CDR3 region has the DNA TGCGCCAGCAGCACAGCGACAGTGAGCTCCTACGAGCAGTACTTC. This encodes CASSTATVSSYEQYF. The complete variable domain, with remaining parts taken from reference TRBV5-1 and TRBJ2-7, reads KAGVTQTPRYLIKTRGQQVTLSCSPISGHRSVSWYQQTPGQGLQFLFEYFSETQRNKGNFPGRFSGRQFSNSRSEMNVSTLELGDSALYLCASSTATVSSYEQYFGPGTRLTVT.

The chain recombines TRBV28 with TRBJ1-2, with a weak D call TRBD1 (5 bases). The germline V gene has CDR1 MDHEN and CDR2 SYDVKM. The V and J ends lost 10 bases and 5 bases respectively, with 14 bases between them. The CDR3 has 12 amino acids. The CDR3 reads CATKTELYGYTF. For the CDR3, the DNA is TGTGCCACCAAGACAGAGTTATATGGCTACACCTTC.

The chain carries TRBV10-3 and TRBJ2-7, with D possibly TRBD1 on 6 matching bases. With 4 bases removed from V and 2 bases from J, the gap between germline ends came to 15 bases. The CDR3 is made up of 15 amino acids. Germline loops: CDR1 ENHRY, CDR2 SYGVKD. The DNA of the CDR3 is TGTGCCATCAGTGTCCAACAGGGCCTACCCTACGAGCAGTACTTC. Its protein is CAISVQQGLPYEQYF.

The gene calls are TRBV11-2 and TRBJ2-1; TRBD2 matches 8 bases. Germline V gene lookup returns CDR1 SGHAT and CDR2 FQNNGV. The V segment lost 4 bases and the J segment 10 bases; nucleotides outside the gene matches: 12. The length of the CDR3 is 15 residues. CDR3 region: CASSSSGGRPYEQFF. DNA of the CDR3: TGTGCCAGCAGCTCCAGTGGCGGGAGGCCTTACGAGCAGTTCTTC.

V is TRBV27 and J is TRBJ2-1; 7 nucleotides agree with TRBD1. The germline CDR1 and CDR2 sequences are MNHEY and SMNVEV (reference sequence). CDR3 size: 18 residues. Unmatched junction bases numbered 19, after V lost 7 bases and J lost 4 bases. CDR3 sequence reads: CASTPSKSRQGLYNEQFF. CDR3 DNA sequence: TGTGCCAGCACCCCATCTAAATCTCGACAGGGCCTGTACAATGAGCAGTTCTTC.

V is TRBV19 and J is TRBJ2-7; a possible D gene is TRBD2 (5 bases). The V end lost 3 bases, the J end lost 4 bases, and 19 bases lay between the germline ends. Germline V CDR1 and CDR2: LNHDA, SQIVND (reference sequence). The CDR3 consists of 16 residues. This CDR3 is CASSIRLAEYHYEQYF. The CDR3 DNA reads TGTGCCAGTAGTATTCGCCTAGCCGAATACCATTACGAGCAGTACTTC. Complete variable domain (other parts from reference TRBV19 and TRBJ2-7): DGGITQSPKYLFRKEGQNVTLSCEQNLNHDAMYWYRQDPGQGLRLIYYSQIVNDFQKGDIAEGYSVSREKKESFPLTVTSAQKNPTAFYLCASSIRLAEYHYEQYFGPGTRLTVT.

The CDR3 loop reads CASSPRQNQGYGYTF. The CDR3 nucleotides read TGTGCCAGCTCACCAAGACAGAATCAAGGCTATGGCTACACCTTC. This rearrangement joins TRBV18 to TRBJ1-2, with D possibly matching TRBD1 (5 bases). V lost 2 bases and J lost 4, with 14 bases in between. This CDR3 region has 15 residues. CDR1 and CDR2 from the germline V gene are KGHSH and LQKENI. Filled out from reference TRBV18 and TRBJ1-2, the complete variable domain reads NAGVMQNPRHLVRRRGQEARLRCSPMKGHSHVYWYRQLPEEGLKFMVYLQKENIIDESGMPKERFSAEFPKEGPSILRIQQVVRGDSAAYFCASSPRQNQGYGYTFGSGTRLTVV.

The rearrangement joins TRBV2 to TRBJ2-1; TRBD2 agrees at 10 bases. CDR1 is SNHLY, CDR2 FYNNEI, per germline. V lost 11 bases, J lost 6 bases, and 7 bases stayed unmatched. CDR3 length: 13 residues. The CDR3 reads CAGEREGVNEQFF. The CDR3 nucleotides are TGTGCCGGCGAGCGGGAGGGGGTCAATGAGCAGTTCTTC.

This chain uses TRBV13 with TRBJ2-5; TRBD2 matches 9 bases. With V trimmed by 5 bases and J by 5 bases, 9 bases remained unmatched. The CDR3 covers 15 residues. Germline V CDR1 and CDR2: PRHDT, FYEKMQ (reference sequence). CDR3 loop: CASSPGLAYRETQYF. The CDR3 DNA sequence: TGTGCCAGCAGCCCGGGACTAGCCTATAGGGAGACCCAGTACTTC.

The J gene is TRBJ1-6, the V gene TRBV27; 9 bases are a match to TRBD1. The CDR3 totals 15 residues. After removal of 5 bases from V and 7 bases from J, the junction contained 6 bases not matched to a gene. The V gene's germline CDR1 is MNHEY and CDR2 SMNVEV (reference sequence). CDR3 amino acids: CASSPRQGVNSPLHF. The CDR3 DNA reads as TGTGCCAGCAGTCCACGACAGGGGGTAAATTCACCCCTCCACTTT.

This clone has just one count. The rearrangement joins TRBV5-6 to TRBJ1-2, with 10 nucleotides matching TRBD1. Germline-derived CDR1 and CDR2 are SGHDT and YYEEEE. The V gene end was trimmed by 1 base and the J gene end by 0 bases; junction bases not matched to a gene: 9. This CDR3 is built from 18 residues. The CDR3 DNA reads TGTGCCAGCAGCTTGAGGGGCGACAGGGGGCGACCTAACTATGGCTACACCTTC. Translation gives CASSLRGDRGRPNYGYTF.

The V and J genes are TRBV3-1 (or the pseudogene TRBV3-2) and TRBJ2-1, with D hard to call. Germline loops: CDR1 LGHDT, CDR2 YNNKEL (reference sequence). V was pared by 3 bases and J by 5 bases, with 14 bases between. This CDR3 is 15 amino acids long. CDR3 region: CASSHNLGAHNEQFF. The CDR3 DNA reads TGTGCCAGCAGCCATAACTTGGGCGCTCACAATGAGCAGTTCTTC.

This clone was seen a few times. The chain joins TRBV19 to TRBJ1-2; D gene ambiguous. Germline lookup yields CDR1 LNHDA and CDR2 SQIVND (reference sequence). Trimming cost V 5 bases and J 1 base, with 20 bases left between them. This CDR3 has 17 amino acids. The DNA for the CDR3 is TGTGCCAGTAGTCCCCCAACCTATACGCGGGTTAACTATGGCTACACCTTC. Protein: CASSPPTYTRVNYGYTF.

The V call is TRBV11-2, the J call TRBJ2-1; maybe TRBD1 (6 bases). V gave up 0 bases and J gave up 1 base, with 16 bases separating them. CDR1 and CDR2 from the germline V gene are SGHAT and FQNNGV. CDR3 length: 18 residues. The chain's CDR3 is CASSLDSVWGLSYNEQFF. DNA of the CDR3: TGTGCCAGCAGCTTAGATTCGGTCTGGGGGCTTTCCTACAATGAGCAGTTCTTC.

This rearrangement joins TRBV28 to TRBJ2-1; 8 nucleotides align to TRBD1. The CDR3 loop spans 15 amino acids. The germline CDR1 and CDR2 sequences are MDHEN and SYDVKM. V gave up 2 bases and J gave up 3 bases; unmatched junction bases: 3. The CDR3 here is CASSLEQGDYNEQFF. The CDR3 DNA is TGTGCCAGCAGTTTAGAACAGGGGGACTACAATGAGCAGTTCTTC.

This chain connects TRBV7-9 to TRBJ1-3; TRBD1 aligns across 7 bases. The junction had 7 bases not matched to a gene; V was cut back by 5 bases and J by 0 bases. The germline gives CDR1 SEHNR, CDR2 FQNEAQ (reference sequence). The CDR3 loop spans 16 amino acids. CDR3 loop: CASSAGQPNSGNTIYF. For the CDR3, the DNA is TGTGCCAGCAGCGCGGGACAGCCTAACTCTGGAAACACCATATATTTT.